Following are 21 T cell receptor beta chains from one sample sequenced in a study of PD-L1 blockade in urothelial cancer. Assay used: immunoSEQ multiplex PCR; TCRdb lists only in-frame clones, some missing. The sample shows tens of thousands of clones, around 72% of them seen only once. Documented time point: pretreatment peripheral blood. This sample comprised PBMCs, obtained around atezolizumab (anti-PD-L1) treatment. These receptors were obtained from a man aged 65-85 years with urothelial cancer.

This chain connects TRBV12-5 to TRBJ1-1; no clear D gene. The germline gives CDR1 LGHNT, CDR2 FRNRAP. V lost 5 bases, J lost 5 bases, and 15 bases lay in between. This CDR3 has 14 residues. The CDR3 DNA reads as TGTGCTAGTGGTCCCCCGGCAGGAGGGACTGAAGCTTTCTTT. It is translated as CASGPPAGGTEAFF.

The chain employs TRBV4-3 and TRBJ2-3; the match to TRBD1 covers 11 bases. The CDR3 sequence is 18 residues long. Germline V gene data show CDR1 as LGHNA and CDR2 as YSLEER. The V segment lost 3 bases and the J segment 0 bases; nucleotides outside the gene matches: 8. DNA of the CDR3: TGCGCCAGCAGCCACGGGACAGGGGGTCGTTCTAGCACAGATACGCAGTATTTT. Translating it yields CASSHGTGGRSSTDTQYF.

The V gene is TRBV7-9, the J gene TRBJ2-1; D perhaps matches TRBD2 (6 bases). The CDR3 runs to 15 residues. Trimming stripped 4 bases from V and 4 bases from J, with 14 bases between. In germline, CDR1 is SEHNR, CDR2 FQNEAQ (reference sequence). The CDR3 loop is CASSSEGHPYNEQFF. DNA of the CDR3: TGTGCCAGCAGCTCGGAGGGCCATCCTTACAATGAGCAGTTCTTC.

This clone has a single count. The genes are TRBV6-5 and TRBJ2-5; D may be TRBD2 (5 bases). The CDR3 extends over 15 amino acids. Trimming took off 6 bases at V and 5 bases at J, with 19 bases between the two ends. CDR1 and CDR2 from the germline V gene are MNHEY and SVGAGI. DNA of the CDR3: TGTGCCAGCAGACCAGGACTGGCCCCGAGTGAGACCCAGTACTTC. Its translation: CASRPGLAPSETQYF.

In its sample, this clone was seen once. As DNA, the CDR3 is TGCGCCAGCAGCTTAGGGGGGGCTTACACTGAAGCTTTCTTT. It translates to CASSLGGAYTEAFF. The chain joins TRBV5-1 to TRBJ1-1; possibly TRBD1 for D (6 bases). V shed 2 bases and J shed 3 bases, with 11 bases lying between them. In germline, CDR1 is SGHRS, CDR2 YFSETQ. This CDR3 is 14 amino acids long.

The chain employs TRBV30 and TRBJ2-5; D might be TRBD2 (6 bases). Germline V gene data show CDR1 as GTSNPN and CDR2 as SVGIG (reference sequence). V was shortened by 0 bases and J by 1 base, with 12 bases between the two germline ends. There are 15 residues in the CDR3. Written as DNA, the CDR3 is TGTGCCTGGAGTGTTGGGGGGACCACCCAAGAGACCCAGTACTTC. Its translation is CAWSVGGTTQETQYF.

J is TRBJ1-5 and V is TRBV7-2, with D perhaps matching TRBD1 (5 bases). This CDR3 has 16 residues. V was trimmed by 5 bases and J by 0 bases, leaving 14 bases between them. Germline V gene lookup returns CDR1 SGHTA and CDR2 FQGNSA. In DNA form, the CDR3 reads TGTGCCAGCAGCCCAGGGTCCTATTATAGCAATCAGCCCCAGCATTTT. Amino acids: CASSPGSYYSNQPQHF.

This chain joins TRBV6-6 and TRBJ1-5; possibly TRBD1 for D (5 bases). Germline V gene lookup returns CDR1 MNHNY and CDR2 SVGAGI (reference sequence). Deletions cut 2 bases from V and 5 bases from J, with 10 bases between. The CDR3 covers 14 residues. CDR3 in amino acids: CASSYGGGDQPQHF. The CDR3 DNA reads as TGTGCCAGCAGTTACGGCGGGGGAGATCAGCCCCAGCATTTT.

The chain joins TRBV7-2 to TRBJ2-2; possible D gene TRBD1, 6 bases. This CDR3 spans 15 amino acids. The V gene's germline CDR1 is SGHTA and CDR2 FQGNSA. Trimming pared 2 bases from V and 6 bases from J, leaving 13 bases between. The CDR3 loop is CASSLSTQGSGELFF. CDR3 DNA: TGTGCCAGCAGCTTATCTACACAGGGATCCGGGGAGCTGTTTTTT.

V and J are TRBV14 and TRBJ1-3; D is uncertain. The CDR3 has 15 residues. Germline CDR1 reads SGHDN; CDR2 reads FVKESK. Trimming pared 4 bases from V and 2 bases from J, leaving 12 bases between. The CDR3 region has the DNA TGTGCCAGCAGCCCCCTCGGGAGGGCTGGAAACACCATATATTTT. Amino acid sequence: CASSPLGRAGNTIYF.

This chain joins TRBV11-1 and TRBJ2-5; D might be TRBD1 (6 bases). The CDR3 spans 14 residues. The V and J ends lost 2 bases and 3 bases respectively, with 10 bases between them. CDR1 SGHAT and CDR2 FQDESV come from the germline V gene (reference sequence). The CDR3 sequence: CASSLFGQKETQYF. CDR3 in DNA: TGTGCCAGCAGCTTATTTGGACAGAAAGAGACCCAGTACTTC.

This rearrangement joins TRBV19 to TRBJ1-1; D gene uncertain. The V and J ends lost 3 bases and 5 bases respectively, with 22 bases between them. This CDR3 region has 17 residues. Germline V gives CDR1 LNHDA, CDR2 SQIVND (reference sequence). The CDR3 is CASSMSGRSKMGTEAFF. CDR3 DNA: TGTGCCAGTAGTATGAGTGGGAGGTCCAAAATGGGTACTGAAGCTTTCTTT.

On this clone itself: This specimen includes other DNA sequences encoding the same CDR3. The V gene is TRBV7-9, the J gene TRBJ2-3, with unresolved D. This CDR3 has 14 residues. With 0 bases removed from V and 1 base from J, the gap between germline ends came to 5 bases. Germline loops: CDR1 SEHNR, CDR2 FQNEAQ (reference sequence). CDR3 sequence: CASSLAGRTDTQYF. The CDR3 coding sequence is TGTGCCAGCAGCTTAGCTGGGCGCACAGATACGCAGTATTTT.

This clone was seen just once. V usage is TRBV19 and J usage is TRBJ2-1, with D tentatively TRBD2 (5 bases). The CDR3 is made up of 13 amino acids. CDR1 and CDR2 (germline): LNHDA, SQIVND (reference sequence). Trimming pared 5 bases from V and 7 bases from J, leaving 12 bases between. DNA for the CDR3: TGTGCCAGTAGTGTAAGGCAGCGGAATGAGCAGTTCTTC. Protein product: CASSVRQRNEQFF.

This chain links TRBV27 with TRBJ2-6, with a weak D call TRBD1 (5 bases). The V gene's germline CDR1 is MNHEY and CDR2 SMNVEV (reference sequence). The V end was cut by 2 bases, the J end by 0 bases, with 8 bases between. This CDR3 has 16 residues. The CDR3 DNA reads TGTGCCAGCAGTTTACAGGGCCTCTCTGGGGCCAACGTCCTGACTTTC. Its protein product is CASSLQGLSGANVLTF.

This chain uses TRBV5-1 with TRBJ2-7, with a weak D call TRBD1 (6 bases). This CDR3 spans 17 amino acids. CDR1 and CDR2 (germline): SGHRS, YFSETQ. V shed 0 bases and J shed 0 bases, with 16 bases lying between them. CDR3 bases: TGCGCCAGCAGCTTGGCCCCGCAGGGGCCCACCTCCTACGAGCAGTACTTC. The encoded protein is CASSLAPQGPTSYEQYF.

The chain uses TRBV5-1 and TRBJ2-7; 13 bases map to TRBD2. CDR3 size: 15 residues. The germline CDR1 and CDR2 sequences are SGHRS and YFSETQ. The trim removed 0 bases at V and 5 bases at J, leaving 2 bases unmatched. The CDR3 loop reads CASSLGGLAGDEQYF. In DNA, the CDR3 is TGCGCCAGCAGCTTGGGAGGACTAGCGGGAGACGAGCAGTACTTC.

In DNA form, the CDR3 reads TGTGCCAGCAGCCCACGGACTACACGCTACGAGCAGTTCTTC. Protein sequence: CASSPRTTRYEQFF. The chain uses TRBV9 and TRBJ2-1; D may be TRBD2 (6 bases). CDR3 length: 14 residues. Germline loops: CDR1 SGDLS, CDR2 YYNGEE. Trimming took off 4 bases at V and 10 bases at J, with 18 bases between the two ends.

The chain carries TRBV20-1 and TRBJ2-5; D gene unclear. With 4 bases removed from V and 5 bases from J, the gap between germline ends came to 8 bases. Germline CDR1 is DFQATT and CDR2 is SNEGSKA (reference sequence). The CDR3 runs to 11 residues. The CDR3: CSATSEETQYF. Here the CDR3 DNA reads TGCAGTGCTACTAGTGAGGAGACCCAGTACTTC.

This clone was picked up a small number of times. The chain employs TRBV11-2 and TRBJ2-1; D is perhaps TRBD1 (6 bases). The V and J ends lost 0 bases and 11 bases respectively, with 8 bases between them. The V gene's germline CDR1 is SGHAT and CDR2 FQNNGV. The CDR3 spans 12 residues. CDR3 in DNA: TGTGCCAGCAGCTTAGATCGGGACAAGCAGTTCTTC. Translated, it gives CASSLDRDKQFF.

The V call is TRBV7-3, the J call TRBJ2-7; 7 bases are a match to TRBD1. This CDR3 spans 16 amino acids. In germline, CDR1 is SGHTA, CDR2 FQGTGA. The trim removed 5 bases at V and 1 base at J, leaving 11 bases unmatched. The CDR3 is CASSPQGDSPSYEQYF. The CDR3 DNA is TGTGCCAGCAGCCCCCAGGGGGACAGTCCTTCCTACGAGCAGTACTTC.